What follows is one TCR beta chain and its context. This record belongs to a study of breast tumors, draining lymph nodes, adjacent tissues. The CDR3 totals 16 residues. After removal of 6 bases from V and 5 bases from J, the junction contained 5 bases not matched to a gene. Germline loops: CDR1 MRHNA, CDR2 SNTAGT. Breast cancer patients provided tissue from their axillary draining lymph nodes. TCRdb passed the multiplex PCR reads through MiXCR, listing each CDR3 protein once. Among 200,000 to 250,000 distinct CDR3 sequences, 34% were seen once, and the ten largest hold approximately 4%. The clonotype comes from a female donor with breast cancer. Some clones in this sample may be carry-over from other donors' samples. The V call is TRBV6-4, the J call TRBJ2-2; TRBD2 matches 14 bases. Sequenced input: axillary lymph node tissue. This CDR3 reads CASRARTSGRTGELFF. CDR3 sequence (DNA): TGTGCCAGCAGGGCCAGGACTAGCGGGAGGACCGGGGAGCTGTTTTTT.